What follows describes a single T cell receptor (beta chain). As yet, its antigen is unknown. The same CDR3 arises from other DNA sequences in this sample as well. Assay used: immunoSEQ multiplex PCR; TCRdb lists only in-frame clones, some missing. The top ten hold 0.06% of the sample, which has more than 400,000 clones, around 96% seen once. The germline V gene encodes CDR1 SGHRS and CDR2 YFSETQ. With 0 bases removed from V and 4 bases from J, the gap between germline ends came to 10 bases. CDR3 length: 14 residues. These data are taken from a study of shared clonotypes between healthy human individuals. Findings and caveats of the study: Rarefaction curves obtained for sorted subsets showed sequencing incomplete despite large depth. Clonotypes which were not shared had lower generation probabilities than clonotypes that all four donors shared. Generally, naive subsets came out with larger estimated richness than memory subsets.

The sequence derives from a woman in her 30s in good health. Input material: naive CD4+ T cells sorted from blood. Subset in this sample: CD45RA+ positively selected. The rearrangement uses TRBV5-1 and TRBJ2-5; either TRBD1 or TRBD2 may fit D (5 bases each). The CDR3 is CASSLAGGGETQYF. The CDR3 nucleotides are TGCGCCAGCAGCTTGGCTGGGGGTGGAGAGACCCAGTACTTC.